This entry features one TCR beta chain sequence. Antigen unknown. An Oncomine TCR Beta short-read assay was used to sequence the DNA from cultured CD4+ T cells. TCRdb fed the PCR reads into MiXCR, producing one record per CDR3 protein. The sample holds around 15,000 distinct CDR3 sequences; about 53% are singletons and the top ten take approximately 3.7%. The CDR3 has 14 amino acids. Germline loops: CDR1 KGHSH, CDR2 LQKENI. V was shortened by 1 base and J by 5 bases, with 6 bases between the two germline ends. This entry comes from a study of vaccination and CD4 T cells after COVID-19. Treatment noted: approximately 9-day PBMC culture with coronavirus spike peptide pools or control peptides (ViraFEST assay).

This specimen consisted of CD4+ T cells from blood, cultured in vitro, obtained before SARS-CoV-2 vaccination. The chain joins TRBV18 to TRBJ1-6, with a tentative D call TRBD1 (5 bases). The source is a human donor who had recovered from COVID-19. CDR3 bases: TGTGCCAGCTCACCACGACAGAATAATTCACCCCTCCACTTT. Protein: CASSPRQNNSPLHF.